The T cell receptor beta chain described here comes from a study of cytomegalovirus exposure and HLA in healthy donors. Study context: From about 180 million T cells, an earlier analysis saw 120 million or so unique TCR beta sequences.

PCR employed 60 Vbeta and 13 Jbeta primers. Using immunoSEQ multiplex PCR, the repertoire was profiled, and TCRdb retains in-frame clones only, with some absent. The sample holds 130,000 or so clones; roughly 8.3% are singletons and the top ten take 4.5% to 7%. This clone has more than one count but fewer than ten. The sequencing input was PBMCs. The origin of this receptor is a man aged 35 to 55 in good health and CMV-seronegative.

DNA of the CDR3: TGCGCCAGCAAGGCAGGGATAAGCACAGATACGCAGTATTTT. As protein: CASKAGISTDTQYF. J is TRBJ2-3 and V is TRBV5-1, with D perhaps matching TRBD1 (5 bases). Germline-derived CDR1 and CDR2 are SGHRS and YFSETQ. Trimming pared 6 bases from V and 0 bases from J, leaving 11 bases between. The CDR3 totals 14 residues.